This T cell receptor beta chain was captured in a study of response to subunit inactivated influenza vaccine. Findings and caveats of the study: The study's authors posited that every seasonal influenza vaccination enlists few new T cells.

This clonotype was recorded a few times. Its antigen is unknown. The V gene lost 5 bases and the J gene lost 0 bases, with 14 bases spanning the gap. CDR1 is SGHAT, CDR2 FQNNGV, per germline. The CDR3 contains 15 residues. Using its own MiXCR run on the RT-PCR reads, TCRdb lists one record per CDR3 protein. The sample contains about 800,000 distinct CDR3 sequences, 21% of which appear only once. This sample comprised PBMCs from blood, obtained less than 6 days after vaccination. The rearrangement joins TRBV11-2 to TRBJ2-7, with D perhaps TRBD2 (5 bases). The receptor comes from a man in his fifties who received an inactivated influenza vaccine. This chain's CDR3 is CASSQSRVPSYEQYF. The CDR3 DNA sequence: TGTGCCAGCAGCCAATCGAGGGTCCCCTCCTACGAGCAGTACTTC.